This TCR beta chain originates from a study of cytomegalovirus exposure and HLA in healthy donors. Looking at the study overall: The 90 to 150 validation repertoires used a platform that matched the one used for the approximately 670 first-cohort repertoires, as a later analysis reported.

Concerning this clone: Its specificity is not known.

The CDR3 length is 15 residues. The germline CDR1 and CDR2 sequences are LNHDA and SQIVND (reference sequence). V lost 7 bases to trimming and J lost 10 bases; unmatched junction nucleotides: 7. Data came from immunoSEQ multiplex PCR; TCRdb stores just in-frame clones and leaves some out. The data show about 170,000 clones, about 87% seen once. Study-level results: In a later analysis, first-cohort TCR clusters were found to tend to co-occur in the 90 to 150 validation repertoires. For cytomegalovirus status, the classifier reportedly gave diagnoses with high specificity and sensitivity. Three chains linked to CMV were shown in vitro to be specific for CMV antigens.

The material sequenced was PBMCs. J is TRBJ2-1 and V is TRBV19; 16 nucleotides match TRBD2. This receptor was obtained from a woman aged 25 to 39 in good health and CMV-seronegative. In DNA form, the CDR3 reads TGTGCCAGTACCGGGACTAGCGGGGGGGCTCGGGAGCAGTTCTTC. Amino acids: CASTGTSGGAREQFF.